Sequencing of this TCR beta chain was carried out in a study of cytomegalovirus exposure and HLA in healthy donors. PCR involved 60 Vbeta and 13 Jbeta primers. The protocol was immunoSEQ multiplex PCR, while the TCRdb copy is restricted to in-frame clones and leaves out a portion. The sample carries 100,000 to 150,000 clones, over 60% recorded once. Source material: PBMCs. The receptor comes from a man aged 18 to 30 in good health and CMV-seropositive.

The CDR3 loop is CASSPRNSGYNEQFF. The DNA of the CDR3 is TGTGCCAGCAGTCCCCGTAACAGCGGTTACAATGAGCAGTTCTTC. The chain carries TRBV7-9 and TRBJ2-1; D may be TRBD2 (5 bases). The germline CDR1 and CDR2 sequences are SEHNR and FQNEAQ (reference sequence). V lost 6 bases and J lost 4, with 16 bases in between. The CDR3 runs to 15 residues.